The 23 T cell receptor beta chains reported below all come from one sample, sequenced in a study of blood T cell repertoires in COVID-19. Profiling relied on immunoSEQ multiplex PCR, and the TCRdb table lists in-frame clones only, not all of them. Seen here are hundreds of thousands of clones, about 88% observed once, and the top ten hold 1.4% to 1.5%. Sequencing used PBMCs or T cells enriched from blood (not recorded which). All receptors come from a woman in her late teens or twenties who had been exposed to COVID-19.

The chain combines TRBV5-6 with TRBJ1-1; D is undetermined. Germline loops: CDR1 SGHDT, CDR2 YYEEEE. CDR3 length equals 12 residues. Trimming stripped 8 bases from V and 1 base from J, with 9 bases between. CDR3 sequence (DNA): TGTGCCAGTGGAGAGCAGAACACTGAAGCTTTCTTT. Translating gives CASGEQNTEAFF.

The gene calls are TRBV19 and TRBJ1-5; tentatively, D is TRBD1 (5 bases). The CDR3 runs to 15 residues. V lost 5 bases and J 3 bases, leaving 14 bases between the germline ends. CDR1 and CDR2 (germline): LNHDA, SQIVND (reference sequence). The CDR3 loop reads CASSLPTGFNQPQHF. The CDR3, as DNA: TGTGCCAGTAGTCTACCCACAGGTTTCAATCAGCCCCAGCATTTT.

The V call is TRBV29-1, the J call TRBJ1-2; D not resolved. CDR3 length: 16 amino acids. The V and J ends lost 3 bases and 6 bases respectively, with 23 bases between them. From germline, CDR1 is SQVTM and CDR2 ANQGSEA. The CDR3 loop is CSVDEHGVNSVHGYTF. The DNA of the CDR3 is TGCAGCGTTGACGAGCACGGGGTAAACTCGGTTCATGGCTACACCTTC.

The gene calls are TRBV2 and TRBJ1-3; 10 bases are shared with TRBD1. CDR1 SNHLY and CDR2 FYNNEI come from the germline V gene. This CDR3 is built from 19 residues. The J segment lost 3 bases and the V segment lost 1 base, leaving 12 bases of the junction unmatched. The DNA for the CDR3 is TGTGCCAGCAGTGAAGTAGGACCCGGGACAGGGGAATTTGGAAACACCATATATTTT. This encodes CASSEVGPGTGEFGNTIYF.

In nucleotides, the CDR3 is TGTGCCAGCAGCTTGGGACAGGGGTTGACCTACTACAATGAGCAGTTCTTC. Amino acids: CASSLGQGLTYYNEQFF. The V and J genes are TRBV5-8 and TRBJ2-1; 8 positions agree with TRBD1. The CDR3 contains 17 residues. V lost 0 bases and J lost 3; bases outside the gene matches: 8. CDR1 is SGHTS and CDR2 is YDEGEE in the germline V gene.

This chain joins TRBV13 and TRBJ2-1, with D unclear. V dropped 2 bases and J dropped 7 bases, with 12 bases sitting between them. Per germline, CDR1 PRHDT and CDR2 FYEKMQ (reference sequence). The CDR3 loop spans 14 amino acids. In DNA form, the CDR3 reads TGTGCCAGCAGCTTATCTTTAGCTTGGAATGAGCAGTTCTTC. Its translation is CASSLSLAWNEQFF.

This clone came up once. At the DNA level, this CDR3 is encoded by other sequences in the same sample as well. The chain employs TRBV6-4 and TRBJ2-3; D not certain. Germline assignment: CDR1 MRHNA and CDR2 SNTAGT. Trimming took off 4 bases at V and 0 bases at J, with 5 bases between the two ends. CDR3 length equals 13 residues. CDR3 in amino acids: CASSAVSTDTQYF. DNA for the CDR3: TGTGCCAGCAGTGCAGTTAGCACAGATACGCAGTATTTT.

V gene TRBV25-1 combines with J gene TRBJ2-2, with D possibly matching TRBD2 (6 bases). This CDR3 has 13 amino acids. Germline V gene data show CDR1 as MGHDK and CDR2 as SYGVNS. V lost 8 bases, J lost 2 bases, and 9 bases lay in between. The CDR3 DNA reads TGTGCCAGCCGGGGGTTTAACACCGGGGAGCTGTTTTTT. This codes for CASRGFNTGELFF.

The chain recombines TRBV25-1 with TRBJ1-4; 8 bases agree with TRBD1. The CDR3 has 16 amino acids. Germline CDR1 is MGHDK and CDR2 is SYGVNS. V dropped 3 bases and J dropped 7; count of bases not matched to a gene: 10. CDR3 sequence: CASSDPLDRGGEKLFF. CDR3 coding DNA: TGTGCCAGCAGTGATCCCCTAGACAGGGGAGGTGAAAAACTGTTTTTT.

This rearrangement joins TRBV18 to TRBJ1-5, with 9 positions matching TRBD1. V shed 4 bases and J 4 bases; nucleotides not matched to a gene: 14. CDR1 is KGHSH, CDR2 LQKENI, per germline. The CDR3 runs 18 residues. The CDR3 loop reads CASSLAPGTGKTNQPQHF. Here the CDR3 DNA reads TGTGCCAGCTCACTTGCTCCCGGGACAGGGAAGACGAATCAGCCCCAGCATTTT.

This sequence joins TRBV21-1 and TRBJ2-1; the D call TRBD2 from the table was never checked on the DNA. TRBV21-1 is reported as a pseudogene. The CDR3 covers 15 residues. The CDR3 region has the DNA TGTGCCAGCAGCAAAGCGCTAAGGATTTGCGGTGAGCAGTTCTTC. Amino acid sequence: CASSKALRICGEQFF.

As concerns this clone: A junction end diverges from the germline sequence, so it may reflect a read error. The rearrangement links TRBV13 to TRBJ2-2, with a tentative D call TRBD2 (5 bases). CDR1 and CDR2 (germline): PRHDT, FYEKMQ (reference sequence). The CDR3 contains 13 residues. CDR3 DNA sequence: TGTGCCAGCGGTGAGGGTCCCACCCGGGAGCTGTTTTTT. Its translation: CASGEGPTRELFF. Using reference TRBV13 and TRBJ2-2 for the parts outside the CDR3, the full variable domain is AAGVIQSPRHLIKEKRETATLKCYPIPRHDTVYWYQQGPGQDPQFLISFYEKMQSDKGSIPDRFSAQQFSDYHSELNMSSLELGDSALYFCASGEGPTRELFFGEGSRLTVL.

This clone was counted only a few times. V and J are TRBV7-6 and TRBJ2-2; TRBD2 agrees at 7 bases. CDR3 length: 15 amino acids. Germline trimming cut 3 bases from V and 2 bases from J; bases unmatched to any gene: 3. Germline V gene data show CDR1 as SGHVS and CDR2 as FNYEAQ. The CDR3 nucleotides are TGTGCCAGCAGCTTTGGGAGGGGAAACACCGGGGAGCTGTTTTTT. As protein: CASSFGRGNTGELFF. Complete variable domain (other parts from reference TRBV7-6 and TRBJ2-2): GAGVSQSPRYKVTKRGQDVALRCDPISGHVSLYWYRQALGQGPEFLTYFNYEAQQDKSGLPNDRFSAERPEGSISTLTIQRTEQRDSAMYRCASSFGRGNTGELFFGEGSRLTVL.

The rearrangement links TRBV18 to TRBJ1-1; a possible D gene is TRBD1 (5 bases). CDR1 is KGHSH, CDR2 LQKENI, per germline. The V end lost 6 bases, the J end lost 3 bases, and 17 bases lay between the germline ends. The CDR3 is 15 amino acids. This CDR3 is CASSFLRTMDTEAFF. The CDR3 bases are TGTGCCAGCTCTTTTCTCCGGACAATGGACACTGAAGCTTTCTTT.

The chain is built from TRBV5-5 and TRBJ1-1, with 8 bases lining up with TRBD1. The CDR3 runs 14 residues. V trimming: 4 bases; J trimming: 9 bases; junction bases outside the gene matches: 11. The V gene's germline CDR1 is SGHKS and CDR2 YYEKEE (reference sequence). Here the CDR3 reads CASSASGTGQKAFF. In DNA form, the CDR3 reads TGTGCCAGCAGCGCCTCCGGGACAGGCCAGAAAGCTTTCTTT.

The chain links TRBV6-1 to TRBJ1-1, with 9 bases aligning to TRBD1. The CDR3 runs 14 residues. V shed 3 bases and J 4 bases; nucleotides not matched to a gene: 3. The germline CDR1 and CDR2 sequences are MNHNS and SASEGT. CDR3 nucleotides: TGTGCCAGCAGTGATACAGGGGGCACCACTGAAGCTTTCTTT. This translates into CASSDTGGTTEAFF.

CDR3 sequence (DNA): TGTGCCACATTCTACGGGGATGCGGCTTTCTTT. Amino acids: CATFYGDAAFF. The genes are TRBV27 and TRBJ1-1; D ambiguous. The CDR3 runs 11 residues. Germline-derived CDR1 and CDR2 are MNHEY and SMNVEV (reference sequence). V lost 10 bases and J 11 bases, leaving 17 bases between the germline ends.

The V call is TRBV11-2, the J call TRBJ1-5, with 7 bases aligning to TRBD1. Per the germline V gene, CDR1 is SGHAT and CDR2 is FQNNGV. V trimming: 3 bases; J trimming: 5 bases; junction bases outside the gene matches: 4. The CDR3 consists of 14 residues. The CDR3 DNA follows: TGTGCCAGCAGCTTGACAGGGACCCATCAGCCCCAGCATTTT. It encodes CASSLTGTHQPQHF. The full variable domain, its missing parts supplied by reference TRBV11-2 and TRBJ1-5, is EAGVAQSPRYKIIEKRQSVAFWCNPISGHATLYWYQQILGQGPKLLIQFQNNGVVDDSQLPKDRFSAERLKGVDSTLKIQPAKLEDSAVYLCASSLTGTHQPQHFGDGTRLSIL.

The J gene is TRBJ2-7, the V gene TRBV9, with D perhaps TRBD1 (5 bases). Per the germline V gene, CDR1 is SGDLS and CDR2 is YYNGEE. CDR3 size: 15 residues. V lost 0 bases to trimming and J lost 3 bases, with 13 bases between them. The CDR3 here is CASSVDAQGVYEQYF. The CDR3 DNA follows: TGTGCCAGCAGCGTAGATGCGCAGGGTGTCTACGAGCAGTACTTC.

The chain is built from TRBV11-2 and TRBJ1-2; possibly TRBD1 for D (6 bases). Germline V CDR1 and CDR2: SGHAT, FQNNGV. V was cut by 2 bases and J by 5 bases, with 15 bases left in between. The CDR3 runs 15 residues. CDR3 in DNA: TGTGCCAGCAGCTTACTCGGACAGACTGCGTATGGCTACACCTTC. It specifies CASSLLGQTAYGYTF.

The V gene is TRBV6-5, the J gene TRBJ2-1; 7 nucleotides match TRBD1. This CDR3 spans 14 amino acids. Germline lookup yields CDR1 MNHEY and CDR2 SVGAGI. J was trimmed by 3 bases and V by 6 bases; bases with no gene match: 5. The CDR3 is CASRIQGNYNEQFF. The CDR3 coding sequence is TGTGCCAGCAGAATACAGGGGAACTACAATGAGCAGTTCTTC.

The chain carries TRBV5-1 and TRBJ1-3; tentatively, D is TRBD1 (6 bases). V shed 2 bases and J shed 4 bases, with 10 bases lying between them. Germline V gene data show CDR1 as SGHRS and CDR2 as YFSETQ. This CDR3 spans 14 amino acids. The CDR3 nucleotides read TGCGCCAGCAGCTTTGACAGGACGGGAAACACCATATATTTT. Residues: CASSFDRTGNTIYF. The full variable domain, completed using reference TRBV5-1 and TRBJ1-3, is KAGVTQTPRYLIKTRGQQVTLSCSPISGHRSVSWYQQTPGQGLQFLFEYFSETQRNKGNFPGRFSGRQFSNSRSEMNVSTLELGDSALYLCASSFDRTGNTIYFGEGSWLTVV.

The chain is built from TRBV27 and TRBJ2-2; D is unclear. V was pared by 6 bases and J by 1 base, with 9 bases between. CDR1 is MNHEY, CDR2 SMNVEV, per germline (reference sequence). The CDR3 runs 14 residues. The CDR3 sequence: CASREDLNTGELFF. DNA of the CDR3: TGTGCCAGCAGAGAAGACTTGAACACCGGGGAGCTGTTTTTT.